The present T cell receptor beta chain was sequenced within a study of T cells after yellow fever vaccination (dated by TCRdb to the late 2010s). Background on the whole study: The SMART-Seq v4 Ultra Low Input RNA kit was used to prepare libraries from fractions with low cell numbers. To follow T-cell clones before and after both primary and booster YFV17D yellow fever vaccination, bulk TCR alpha and beta repertoires underwent longitudinal sequencing. Bulk PBMC replicates and cell subsets were isolated from blood drawn at multiple timepoints before and after both primary and secondary immunization. Two healthy male donors, one aged 18 to 29 and one aged 30 to 40 years, made up the cohort.

This clonotype was seen a handful of times. Its specific antigen is unknown. Within one base of it there is no much larger clone, and no base qualities were kept. There are 15 amino acids in the CDR3, from cysteine to phenylalanine inclusive. Only the CDR3 DNA is retained, 45 bases long and in frame from the first base. CDR1 SEHNR and CDR2 FQNEAQ were looked up in the germline V gene (reference sequence). Relative to germline, V is 6 bases shorter and J is 0 bases shorter, with 12 bases between their ends. Synthesis of TCR cDNA relied on 5'RACE template switching, a step that introduced a universal primer site along with unique molecular identifiers. cDNA synthesis was primed from both the TCR alpha and TCR beta constant segments. Two PCR steps were used to amplify libraries, with sample barcodes and sequencing adapters being added in the second step. Sequencing of the libraries was done on either Illumina HiSeq 2500 (2x100 bp) or NovaSeq (2x150 bp). Under the source paper's analysis protocol: Reads were demultiplexed and collapsed into UMI consensus sequences with MIGEC, and V(D)J alignment was performed with MiXCR. Vaccine-responding clonotypes were identified with edgeR using replicate PBMC samples, with FDR below 0.01 and a log2 fold change above 5 up to day 15 being required. Each bulk clonotype was labeled CD4 or CD8 based on which sequenced repertoire, CD4 or CD8, contained the clonotype at higher abundance. TCRdb reanalyzed the raw reads on its own, using fastp at Q25 for trimming and MiXCR for clone calling, and kept in-frame beta chains. Rows with a matching CDR3 protein are joined into one entry that keeps the most common DNA and genes. What appears here as the V and J calls and clone size reflects TCRdb's work, not the paper's. The sample table shows fewer than 650,000 distinct CDR3 sequences, and about a fifth are seen once. Of the sample, roughly 16% falls within the top ten clones.

Read against the paper, the sample's treatment or condition label means: live attenuated yellow fever vaccine strain. Two biological replicates of bulk PBMCs were collected at each blood-draw timepoint. A standard Ficoll-Paque protocol was used to isolate PBMCs from peripheral blood. RNA was extracted with TriZol from bulk PBMCs, CD4 and CD8 fractions, and dextramer-positive and dextramer-negative fractions. General findings and caveats noted by the study authors: After the booster, most clones that had expanded after primary vaccination were detected again (around 97% of CD4 and about 88% of CD8), suggesting broad maintenance of memory. The secondary T-cell response was weaker than the primary response but faster, peaking on day 5 instead of day 15. Only a couple of donors were included in the study, so the extent to which the findings can be generalized is limited. A small share of clonotypes was detected in both CD4 and CD8 compartments, with the overlap likely arising from convergent recombination. Because abundant contaminating clonotypes from the bulk population could be contained in FACS-sorted repertoires, computational filtering was required.

The source is a man younger than 35 who received the YFV17D yellow fever vaccine. The sequences come from PBMCs, collected 21 days after the first yellow fever vaccination. Rearrangement joined TRBV7-9 to TRBJ2-4; the D segment could be TRBD1, given 6 matching bases. The CDR3 region reads CASRTRQEAKNIQYF. The DNA is TGTGCCAGCAGGACCCGACAGGAAGCCAAAAACATTCAGTACTTC. With all but the CDR3 taken from the reference TRBV7-9 and TRBJ2-4 genes, the full variable domain is: DTGVSQNPRHKITKRGQNVTFRCDPISEHNRLYWYRQTLGQGPEFLTYFQNEAQLEKSRLLSDRFSAERPKGSFSTLEIQRTEQGDSAMYLCASRTRQEAKNIQYFGAGTRLSVL.